The sequence of this T cell receptor (beta chain) was determined in a study of sequential checkpoint blockade in melanoma. Study at large: Maintenance nivolumab came after either treatment sequence.

Described treatment: randomized to nivolumab then ipilimumab (arm A) or the reverse (arm B). Data came from immunoSEQ multiplex PCR; TCRdb stores just in-frame clones and leaves some out. The repertoire has about 20,000 clones, 73% of them found once; the top ten carry roughly 5.2%. CDR3 length equals 14 residues. V lost 0 bases and J lost 2, with 10 bases in between. CDR1 is GTSNPN, CDR2 SVGIG, per germline (reference sequence). The J gene is TRBJ1-2, the V gene TRBV30, with D perhaps TRBD1 (5 bases). This receptor was obtained from a human donor with melanoma. The starting material was tumor tissue (inferred from file names), obtained from a patient given nivolumab and ipilimumab in sequence. The chain's CDR3 is CAWSVSGSNYGYTF. The CDR3 DNA sequence: TGTGCCTGGAGTGTATCAGGGAGCAACTATGGCTACACCTTC.